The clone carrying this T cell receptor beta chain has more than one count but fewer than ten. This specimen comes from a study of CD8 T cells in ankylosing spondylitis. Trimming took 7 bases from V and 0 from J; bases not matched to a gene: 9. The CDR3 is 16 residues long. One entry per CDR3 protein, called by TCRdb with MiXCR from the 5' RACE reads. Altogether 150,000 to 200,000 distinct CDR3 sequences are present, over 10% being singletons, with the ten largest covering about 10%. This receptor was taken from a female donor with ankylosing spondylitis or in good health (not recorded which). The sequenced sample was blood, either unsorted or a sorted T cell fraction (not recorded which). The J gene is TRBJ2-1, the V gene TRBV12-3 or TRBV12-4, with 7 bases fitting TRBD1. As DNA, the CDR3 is TGTGCCAGCATTGAAGGGGGCTGGAGCTCCTACAATGAGCAGTTCTTC. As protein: CASIEGGWSSYNEQFF.